In this sample, the clone carrying this T cell receptor beta chain turned up a few times. The germline CDR1 and CDR2 sequences are MNHEY and SVGEGT. V was clipped by 6 bases and J by 7 bases, with 9 bases between them. The CDR3 covers 12 residues. The data originate from a study of human T cells and chemical hapten exposure. Study-level background: Diagnoses of alopecia areata, totalis or universalis occurred in mostly female patients.

MiXCR was run by TCRdb on the RACE reads, yielding one entry per CDR3 protein. This sample has 200,000 to 300,000 distinct CDR3 sequences, with approximately 8.6% found just once. The time point was: pre-sensitization, week 0. Treatment specified: therapeutic diphenylcyclopropenone sensitization with weekly scalp DPC. The sequencing used whole blood, collected in connection with sensitization to the hapten diphenylcyclopropenone (DPC). J is TRBJ2-2 and V is TRBV6-2 or TRBV6-3; D may be TRBD1 (5 bases). The receptor was isolated from a woman aged 40 to 50 with alopecia areata. Some clones in this sample may be carry-over from other donors' samples. CDR3 residues: CASRTGVGELFF. The DNA of the CDR3 is TGTGCCAGCAGAACAGGAGTCGGGGAGCTGTTTTTT.